Listed below are T cell receptor beta chains from one sample, sequenced in a study of T cell changes during pregnancy in multiple sclerosis. Some clones are missing from TCRdb's copy, which holds only in-frame ones; the method was immunoSEQ multiplex PCR. Counted here are approximately 24,000 clones, around 86% occurring once; the ten biggest clones make up around 1%. Source: CD4+ T cells from peripheral blood mononuclear cells, taken in the second trimester of pregnancy. The receptors come from a female donor in good health, enrolled as a control in a pregnancy study. CDR3s include the opening cysteine and the closing phenylalanine or tryptophan. Fields, in order: CDR3 DNA, CDR3 protein, J gene, V gene, clone size, D gene. D genes are given only for firm matches. The size of a clone is reported for some rows only, either as once, few or many, or as a class for expanded clones.

TGCGCCAGCAGCTTGCCACAGGGGAACACCGGGGAGCCGTTTTTT,CASSLPQGNTGEPFF,TRBJ2-2,TRBV5-1,NA,TRBD1
TGCGCCAGCAGTAAGACTAGCTTAGGTACGCAGTATTTT,CASSKTSLGTQYF,TRBJ2-3,TRBV10-1,NA,TRBD2
TGTGCCAGCAGTTTATGGGGGACAGGGAGCACTGAAGCTTTCTTT,CASSLWGTGSTEAFF,TRBJ1-1,TRBV28,NA,TRBD1
TGTGCCAGCAGCTTAAAACTAGCCTCCTACAATGAGCAGTTCTTC,CASSLKLASYNEQFF,TRBJ2-1,TRBV11-3,NA,NA
TGCGCCAGCAGCTTTAACAGGGATACTGAAGCTTTCTTT,CASSFNRDTEAFF,TRBJ1-1,TRBV5-1,NA,NA
TGTGCCAGCACTCCTGGAGGACAGACTCTTAACGAGCAGTACTTC,CASTPGGQTLNEQYF,TRBJ2-7,TRBV28,NA,NA
TGCGCCAGCAGCGTGACAGGGGTGGATACGCAGTATTTT,CASSVTGVDTQYF,TRBJ2-3,TRBV5-1,NA,TRBD1
TGTGCCAGCAGTGAATTCGGGACAGCTAATGAAAAACTGTTTTTT,CASSEFGTANEKLFF,TRBJ1-4,TRBV25-1,NA,TRBD1
TGTGCCAGCGGGGGGGTCGGAAATAATAATGGCTACACCTTC,CASGGVGNNNGYTF,TRBJ1-2,TRBV9,once,NA
TGTGCCAGCAGCCAAGAGCACTCCTCGGTCTATGGCTACACCTTC,CASSQEHSSVYGYTF,TRBJ1-2,TRBV4-2,NA,NA
TGTGCCAGTAGTATAGCGTCGGGACAAGGCCGCCGGGCCTTC,CASSIASGQGRRAF,TRBJ1-2,TRBV19,NA,NA
TGCGCCAGCAGCCAGGCAGGCTGGGGCTCATACAATGAGCAGTTCTTC,CASSQAGWGSYNEQFF,TRBJ2-1,TRBV4-1,NA,NA
TGTGCCAGCAGCTTGGCCTGGGCGAACACTGAAGCTTTCTTT,CASSLAWANTEAFF,TRBJ1-1,TRBV5-5,NA,NA
TGTGCCAGCAGTGACGTCAGTTGGCGTCGGGCAGATACGCAGTATTTT,CASSDVSWRRADTQYF,TRBJ2-3,TRBV2,NA,NA
TGTGCCAGCAGCCACCTGGGGACTAGCGGGAGGGTAGGGAATGAGCAGTTCTTC,CASSHLGTSGRVGNEQFF,TRBJ2-1,TRBV7-6,once,TRBD2
TGTGCCAGCAGCCCCGGCGGGCAGACCCAGTACTTC,CASSPGGQTQYF,TRBJ2-5,TRBV6-5,NA,NA
TGTGCCAGCAGCGACCCAGGGGCAGATACGCAGTATTTT,CASSDPGADTQYF,TRBJ2-3,TRBV7-2,NA,NA
TGTGCCATCAGTGAGACCCCGGGACAGGGCTCTGGAAACACCATATATTTT,CAISETPGQGSGNTIYF,TRBJ1-3,TRBV10-3,once,TRBD1
TGTGCCATCTGGAGAAACTCTCACCCAAACACTGAAGCTTTCTTT,CAIWRNSHPNTEAFF,TRBJ1-1,TRBV10-3,NA,NA
TGTGCCAGTAGTATCTGGGCCAGCTCCTACGAGCAGTACTTC,CASSIWASSYEQYF,TRBJ2-7,TRBV19,NA,NA
TGTGCCAGCAGCCCGCGACAAGCTGGACTAGCGGGAGGCATCAATGAGCAGTTCTTC,CASSPRQAGLAGGINEQFF,TRBJ2-1,TRBV9,NA,TRBD2
TGTGCCAGCAGCTTATCTTTTGGGCCCCTCATTAGCAATCAGCCCCAGCATTTT,CASSLSFGPLISNQPQHF,TRBJ1-5,TRBV7-8,once,NA
TGTGCCAGCAGCTTAGTGCAGGGGAAGGTTGGAAACACCATATATTTT,CASSLVQGKVGNTIYF,TRBJ1-3,TRBV11-2,NA,NA
TGTGCCAGCAGTACAGGGGGGGGAAACACCATATATTTT,CASSTGGGNTIYF,TRBJ1-3,TRBV6-6,NA,TRBD1
TGTGCCAGCAGCCCAGGCAGTCCCCGGACAGGGGTAAATTCACCCCTCCACTTT,CASSPGSPRTGVNSPLHF,TRBJ1-6,TRBV4-2,NA,TRBD1
TGTGCCAGTAGCCTCGGACAGGGAGCCAACACTGAAGCTTTCTTT,CASSLGQGANTEAFF,TRBJ1-1,TRBV19,NA,TRBD1
TGTGCCAGTAGTATAGGAAAGCGGGAGGGCCCAGCCTCCTACAATGAGCAGTTCTTC,CASSIGKREGPASYNEQFF,TRBJ2-1,TRBV19,NA,TRBD2
TGTGCCAGCAGCTTAACACCGACTTACGAGCAGTACTTC,CASSLTPTYEQYF,TRBJ2-7,TRBV11-3,NA,NA
TGTGCCAGTATGAAAAGGGGCGTAGTTACAGATACGCAGTATTTT,CASMKRGVVTDTQYF,TRBJ2-3,TRBV19,NA,NA
TGTGCCAGCAGCGCACGGACAGGGGGCGGGAATTCACCCCTCCACTTT,CASSARTGGGNSPLHF,TRBJ1-6,TRBV7-6,NA,TRBD1
TGTGCCAGCACCACCGGGCGGCGGGGGGGCTGGGATGAGCAGTTCTTC,CASTTGRRGGWDEQFF,TRBJ2-1,TRBV5-6,NA,TRBD2
TGTGCCAGCAGGGCCAGCGGGACCGGGGAGCTGTTTTTT,CASRASGTGELFF,TRBJ2-2,TRBV7-2,NA,NA
TGTGCCAGCAGTGAAAATAGAGCGGGGGGGCAAGAGACCCAGTACTTC,CASSENRAGGQETQYF,TRBJ2-5,TRBV2,NA,TRBD2
TGTGCCAGCACCAATTCTGCGGGTATCTATGGCTACACCTTC,CASTNSAGIYGYTF,TRBJ1-2,TRBV28,NA,NA
TGTGCCAGCAGCCAGGGACAGGGGACCGGGGAGCTGTTTTTT,CASSQGQGTGELFF,TRBJ2-2,TRBV7-8,NA,TRBD1
TGCGCCAGCAGCCTGATTACTGATGAAAAACTGTTTTTT,CASSLITDEKLFF,TRBJ1-4,TRBV5-1,NA,NA
TGTGCCAGCAGTGAATCGGAGAGTAAGCAGTTCTTC,CASSESESKQFF,TRBJ2-1,TRBV25-1,NA,NA
TGCGCCAGCAGCTCTTCTTCCTACGAGCAGTACTTC,CASSSSSYEQYF,TRBJ2-7,TRBV5-1,NA,NA
TGCGCCAGCAGGGGTCAGGGGGGATTGAACACCGGGGAGCTGTTTTTT,CASRGQGGLNTGELFF,TRBJ2-2,TRBV5-1,NA,NA
TGTGCCAGCAGCTCGGAGGAGCAGTACTTC,CASSSEEQYF,TRBJ2-7,TRBV7-7,NA,NA
TGTGCCAGCTTACAGGGAGTGATTGACTATGGCTACACCTTC,CASLQGVIDYGYTF,TRBJ1-2,TRBV2,medium-sized,NA
TGTGCCAGCAGCAAAGCCTCCCATGGGGACAGGGTCGATGAGCAGTACTTC,CASSKASHGDRVDEQYF,TRBJ2-7,TRBV21-1,NA,NA
TGCGCCAGCAGCTCTACAGGGCCCGGGGATTCACCCCTCCACTTT,CASSSTGPGDSPLHF,TRBJ1-6,TRBV5-1,NA,NA